These T cell receptor beta chains were read from a single sample in a study of blood T cell repertoires in COVID-19. The assay was immunoSEQ multiplex PCR, and TCRdb's table has in-frame clones only and misses some. Of 330,000 or so clones listed, 75% to 90% are singletons. Source material: PBMCs or T cells enriched from blood (not recorded which). These receptors all come from a man aged 25 to 45 who had recovered from COVID-19. Each CDR3 is given with its conserved first and last residue. D genes are given only for firm matches. The listing skips clone size in some rows; elsewhere it reads once, few, many or a size class.

CASSDTSTKNIQYF	TGCGCCAGCAGCGACACCAGCACCAAAAACATTCAGTACTTC	TRBV5-1	TRBJ2-4	many	NA
CASSQGTVSGNTIYF	TGCGCCAGCAGCCAAGGGACAGTCTCTGGAAACACCATATATTTT	TRBV5-1	TRBJ1-3	NA	TRBD1
CASSFRSIGESGTGGYQRYEQYF	TGCGCCAGCAGCTTTAGGTCTATAGGGGAGAGCGGGACAGGGGGCTATCAGCGCTACGAGCAGTACTTC	TRBV5-1	TRBJ2-7	NA	TRBD1
CASSITTGMNTEAFF	TGTGCCAGCAGCATTACGACAGGTATGAACACTGAAGCTTTCTTT	TRBV9	TRBJ1-1	NA	NA
CASREPRTAFRTEAFF	TGTGCCAGTAGGGAGCCGAGGACAGCGTTTAGGACTGAAGCTTTCTTT	TRBV19	TRBJ1-1	NA	NA
CTSSQVSSNTEAFF	TGTACCAGCAGCCAAGTTTCCTCGAACACTGAAGCTTTCTTT	TRBV3-1/TRBV3-2	TRBJ1-1	once	NA
CASSLGQASGNTIYF	TGTGCCAGCAGCCTGGGACAGGCCTCTGGAAACACCATATATTTT	TRBV7-9	TRBJ1-3	few	TRBD1
CASSAGQGLVYTF	TGTGCCAGCAGTGCGGGACAGGGATTAGTCTACACCTTC	TRBV2	TRBJ1-2	few	TRBD1
CASSRRDSSTSYEQYF	TGCGCCAGCAGCCGAAGGGACAGCAGTACCTCCTACGAGCAGTACTTC	TRBV5-1	TRBJ2-7	NA	TRBD1
CASRRAQGVHTEAFF	TGTGCCAGCAGGCGCGCCCAGGGGGTGCACACTGAAGCTTTCTTT	TRBV6-5	TRBJ1-1	NA	TRBD1
CASSQIATGQGASGYTF	TGCGCCAGCAGCCAGATCGCCACAGGACAGGGGGCGTCTGGCTACACCTTC	TRBV4-1	TRBJ1-2	NA	TRBD1
CASSQSRAEAFF	TGTGCCAGCAGTCAATCCCGGGCTGAAGCTTTCTTT	TRBV2	TRBJ1-1	NA	NA
CASSLGLGDYGYTF	TGTGCCAGCAGCTTGGGTTTAGGGGATTATGGCTACACCTTC	TRBV5-4	TRBJ1-2	NA	NA
CASNQQGLNTEAFF	TGTGCCAGCAACCAACAGGGGCTGAACACTGAAGCTTTCTTT	TRBV6-5	TRBJ1-1	NA	TRBD1
CASSRGTEANYGYTF	TGTGCCAGCAGCCGGGGGACAGAAGCTAACTATGGCTACACCTTC	TRBV5-5	TRBJ1-2	NA	TRBD1
CAWSGGTVNQPQHF	TGTGCCTGGAGTGGAGGTACGGTCAATCAGCCCCAGCATTTT	TRBV30	TRBJ1-5	NA	NA
CAIRGVASGGPSTDTQYF	TGTGCCATCAGGGGGGTGGCTAGCGGGGGTCCTAGCACAGATACGCAGTATTTT	TRBV10-3	TRBJ2-3	NA	TRBD2
CATRLQGPPNQPQHF	TGTGCCACCCGTCTACAGGGTCCCCCGAATCAGCCCCAGCATTTT	TRBV28	TRBJ1-5	few	NA
CASSPRDGGRTEAFF	TGTGCCAGCAGCCCTCGGGACGGGGGGCGTACTGAAGCTTTCTTT	TRBV3-1/TRBV3-2	TRBJ1-1	NA	NA
CACKVTNPGAGHGYTF	TGTGCCTGTAAGGTGACCAACCCGGGAGCCGGGCATGGCTACACCTTC	TRBV30	TRBJ1-2	NA	NA
CATSRQTDSSYEQYF	TGTGCCACCAGCAGACAAACCGATAGCTCCTACGAGCAGTACTTC	TRBV15	TRBJ2-7	NA	NA
CASSAESLLAGETQYF	TGTGCCAGCAGCGCCGAATCCCTTTTAGCGGGAGAGACCCAGTACTTC	TRBV5-4	TRBJ2-5	NA	TRBD2
CASSATTGPSNQPQHF	TGTGCCAGCAGTGCCACGACAGGGCCTAGCAATCAGCCCCAGCATTTT	TRBV2	TRBJ1-5	NA	TRBD1
CASSPPTRVEKLFF	TGTGCCAGCTCACCACCGACCCGTGTGGAGAAACTGTTTTTT	TRBV18	TRBJ1-4	NA	NA
CASSSVRGSGEKLFF	TGTGCCAGCAGTTCGGTCAGGGGCTCTGGTGAAAAACTGTTTTTT	TRBV28	TRBJ1-4	NA	NA
CASSLASGGPSYNEQFF	TGTGCCAGCAGCTTAGCTAGCGGGGGCCCCTCCTACAATGAGCAGTTCTTC	TRBV7-6	TRBJ2-1	NA	TRBD2
CASSDGTEFLSYEQYF	TGTGCCAGCAGTGACGGGACAGAATTTCTTTCCTACGAGCAGTACTTC	TRBV6-1	TRBJ2-7	NA	TRBD1
CASMSRVYTDTQYF	TGTGCCAGCATGAGCAGGGTTTACACAGATACGCAGTATTTT	TRBV2	TRBJ2-3	NA	NA
CASSPTLDRGLNSGELFF	TGTGCCAGCAGCCCCACGCTAGACAGGGGGCTAAATTCCGGGGAGCTGTTTTTT	TRBV3-1/TRBV3-2	TRBJ2-2	NA	TRBD1
CASSFGAPNREKLFF	TGTGCCAGCAGTTTTGGAGCCCCTAATCGGGAAAAACTGTTTTTT	TRBV27	TRBJ1-4	NA	NA
CASRKRDSRSPLHF	TGTGCCAGCAGGAAGAGGGACAGTAGATCACCCCTCCACTTT	TRBV6-5	TRBJ1-6	NA	TRBD1
CASSVTGMNTEAFF	TGTGCCAGCAGCGTTACAGGGATGAACACTGAAGCTTTCTTT	TRBV28	TRBJ1-1	NA	NA
CASSLKQGVETQYF	TGTGCCAGCTCACTTAAACAGGGTGTAGAGACCCAGTACTTC	TRBV18	TRBJ2-5	NA	NA
CASSLYPGGLNNEQFF	TGCGCCAGCAGCTTGTATCCAGGGGGGCTCAACAATGAGCAGTTCTTC	TRBV5-1	TRBJ2-1	NA	NA
CASSVRPGLAGGSVADTQYF	TGTGCCAGCAGCGTTCGACCCGGACTAGCGGGGGGGTCGGTAGCAGATACGCAGTATTTT	TRBV7-6	TRBJ2-3	few	TRBD2
CASSQILREGNQPQHF	TGTGCCAGCAGCCAGATATTGAGGGAGGGCAATCAGCCCCAGCATTTT	TRBV4-2	TRBJ1-5	once	NA
CSVMGQSYEQYF	TGCAGCGTCATGGGACAGTCCTACGAGCAGTACTTC	TRBV29-1	TRBJ2-7	once	TRBD1
CASHSRQGEAGELFF	TGTGCCAGCCATTCTCGACAGGGGGAAGCCGGGGAGCTGTTTTTT	TRBV5-5	TRBJ2-2	NA	TRBD1
CASSPLGLAGGPEQYF	TGCGCCAGCAGCCCCTTAGGGCTAGCGGGGGGGCCCGAGCAGTACTTC	TRBV5-1	TRBJ2-7	NA	TRBD2
CASSQAPGTYEQYF	TGTGCCAGCAGCCAAGCTCCAGGGACCTACGAGCAGTACTTC	TRBV4-2	TRBJ2-7	NA	NA
CASIPTEPAYGYTF	TGTGCCAGCATCCCGACTGAACCCGCGTATGGCTACACCTTC	TRBV28	TRBJ1-2	few	NA
CASSHRDNYEQYF	TGTGCCAGCAGCCACCGGGACAACTACGAGCAGTACTTC	TRBV7-8	TRBJ2-7	NA	NA
CASSYSAGQVSYEQYF	TGTGCCAGCAGTTACTCAGCAGGACAGGTCTCCTACGAGCAGTACTTC	TRBV6-5	TRBJ2-7	NA	TRBD1
CASSYWTGSGYTF	TGTGCCAGCAGTTACTGGACAGGGAGTGGCTACACCTTC	TRBV6-5	TRBJ1-2	NA	TRBD1
CASSLGRVEKLFF	TGTGCCAGCAGTTTAGGGCGGGTTGAAAAACTGTTTTTT	TRBV28	TRBJ1-4	NA	NA
CASSSPSGESSYNEQFF	TGTGCCAGCAGCTCACCGAGCGGGGAAAGCTCCTACAATGAGCAGTTCTTC	TRBV13	TRBJ2-1	NA	TRBD2
CASSPLKGAQGYTF	TGTGCCAGCTCACCCTTGAAGGGGGCCCAGGGCTACACCTTC	TRBV18	TRBJ1-2	NA	TRBD1
CASSAGTKGANYGYTF	TGTGCCAGCAGCGCCGGGACAAAGGGAGCTAACTATGGCTACACCTTC	TRBV2	TRBJ1-2	NA	NA
CASSLGASGGAYEQFF	TGTGCCAGCAGCTTAGGAGCTAGCGGGGGGGCCTATGAGCAGTTCTTC	TRBV7-2	TRBJ2-1	NA	TRBD2
CASSLRQGRDSPLHF	TGTGCCAGCAGCCTCCGACAGGGGAGGGATTCACCCCTCCACTTT	TRBV9	TRBJ1-6	NA	TRBD1